Below, 14 T cell receptor beta chains from the same sample are listed, as sequenced in a study of blood T cell repertoires in COVID-19. Method: immunoSEQ multiplex PCR; TCRdb's copy keeps in-frame clones and lacks some. The repertoire includes 400,000 or so clones, 85% to 90% of them detected once, and roughly 1.1% sits in the top ten. The source material was PBMCs or T cells enriched from blood (not recorded which). These receptors came from a man aged 25 to 45 who had recovered from COVID-19.

The chain combines TRBV6-5 with TRBJ1-2, with 8 bases aligning to TRBD1. Per germline, CDR1 MNHEY and CDR2 SVGAGI. J was trimmed by 8 bases and V by 8 bases; bases with no gene match: 7. The CDR3 loop spans 12 amino acids. For the CDR3, the DNA is TGTGCCAGCGGACAGGGTTACAGCGGCTACACCTTC. As protein: CASGQGYSGYTF.

This clone showed up just a few times. The gene calls are TRBV3-1 (or the pseudogene TRBV3-2) and TRBJ1-1, with D possibly matching TRBD1 (5 bases). This CDR3 is 15 amino acids long. Germline V gene lookup returns CDR1 LGHDT and CDR2 YNNKEL (reference sequence). The V end lost 5 bases, the J end lost 5 bases, and 18 bases lay between the germline ends. The CDR3 loop reads CASSSGLRVGTEAFF. In nucleotides, the CDR3 is TGTGCCAGCAGCTCGGGACTGAGGGTTGGGACTGAAGCTTTCTTT.

The chain joins TRBV12-3 or TRBV12-4 to TRBJ1-2; D unresolved. This CDR3 region has 13 residues. With 4 bases removed from V and 6 bases from J, the gap between germline ends came to 12 bases. Written as DNA, the CDR3 is TGTGCCAGCAGTTCCGGGGATGTGGATGGCTACACCTTC. This translates into CASSSGDVDGYTF.

The rearrangement joins TRBV6-5 to TRBJ2-7; D not certain. The CDR3 contains 13 residues. In germline, CDR1 is MNHEY, CDR2 SVGAGI. V lost 5 bases, J lost 0 bases, and 8 bases lay in between. The CDR3 loop reads CASSRLGSYEQYF. As DNA, the CDR3 is TGTGCCAGCAGTAGGCTAGGCTCCTACGAGCAGTACTTC.

The J gene is TRBJ1-2, the V gene TRBV6-5, with a possible D match to TRBD1 (5 bases). The CDR3 has 13 amino acids. V lost 7 bases to trimming and J lost 4 bases, with 13 bases between them. The germline V gene has CDR1 MNHEY and CDR2 SVGAGI. The CDR3 sequence is CASIAVGGYGYTF. DNA for the CDR3: TGTGCCAGCATCGCGGTCGGGGGCTATGGCTACACCTTC.

This clone showed up just once. Other DNA sequences from this sample encode an identical CDR3 as well. The CDR3 nucleotides read TGTGCCAGCAGTTACCGGTCCGGGAATCAGCCCCAGCATTTT. Translation: CASSYRSGNQPQHF. The chain combines TRBV28 with TRBJ1-5; D remains ambiguous. The germline V and J ends were trimmed by 4 bases and 4 bases, with 11 bases remaining between them. The CDR3 totals 14 residues. Per germline, CDR1 MDHEN and CDR2 SYDVKM.

The rearrangement uses TRBV18 and TRBJ1-4, with D maybe TRBD1 (6 bases). The V end was cut by 4 bases, the J end by 0 bases, with 12 bases between. This CDR3 has 16 amino acids. The germline V gene encodes CDR1 KGHSH and CDR2 LQKENI. The CDR3 DNA reads as TGTGCCAGCTCACTTAACAGACAGGCAACTAATGAAAAACTGTTTTTT. Its translation: CASSLNRQATNEKLFF.

The genes are TRBV3-1 (or the pseudogene TRBV3-2) and TRBJ2-7, with TRBD2 as a possible D gene (6 bases). Germline loops: CDR1 LGHDT, CDR2 YNNKEL (reference sequence). V shed 0 bases and J shed 7 bases, with 13 bases lying between them. This CDR3 is built from 14 residues. DNA of the CDR3: TGTGCCAGCAGCCAAGATACCGGGAGAAGGGAGCAGTACTTC. Amino acid sequence: CASSQDTGRREQYF.

About this clone: Other DNA sequences from this sample encode an identical CDR3 as well. The CDR3 reads CASSPGTDTQYF. DNA of the CDR3: TGTGCCAGCAGCCCGGGCACAGATACGCAGTATTTT. The chain carries TRBV9 and TRBJ2-3; D call uncertain. The CDR3 consists of 12 residues. Looked up from germline, CDR1 is SGDLS and CDR2 is YYNGEE. Trimming took off 4 bases at V and 1 base at J, with 4 bases between the two ends.

In nucleotides, the CDR3 is TGTGCCAGCATCCCCACCCAAGAGGCTGGAAACACCATATATTTT. It is translated as CASIPTQEAGNTIYF. The chain carries TRBV2 and TRBJ1-3, with D hard to call. Deletions cut 7 bases from V and 2 bases from J, with 15 bases between. This CDR3 has 15 amino acids. The germline CDR1 and CDR2 sequences are SNHLY and FYNNEI.

This clone was seen a handful of times. The rearrangement uses TRBV14 and TRBJ2-7; no clear D. CDR3 size: 14 residues. V was trimmed by 0 bases and J by 3 bases, leaving 9 bases between them. The V gene's germline CDR1 is SGHDN and CDR2 FVKESK. CDR3 sequence (DNA): TGTGCCAGCAGCCAAGATCTCAGATACTACGAGCAGTACTTC. Protein product: CASSQDLRYYEQYF.

This chain links TRBV2 with TRBJ2-1, with 10 bases that match TRBD2. The V gene end was trimmed by 5 bases and the J gene end by 6 bases; junction bases not matched to a gene: 7. Germline values: CDR1 SNHLY, CDR2 FYNNEI. CDR3 length equals 15 residues. CDR3 sequence: CASSNGAGGGNEQFF. In DNA form, the CDR3 reads TGTGCCAGCAGTAACGGAGCGGGAGGGGGCAATGAGCAGTTCTTC.

J is TRBJ1-5 and V is TRBV7-9; maybe TRBD1 (5 bases). V lost 7 bases and J 6 bases, leaving 16 bases between the germline ends. Germline values: CDR1 SEHNR, CDR2 FQNEAQ (reference sequence). The CDR3 spans 14 residues. The CDR3 sequence is CASTPEGGAQPQHF. The CDR3, as DNA: TGTGCCAGCACCCCAGAAGGAGGGGCTCAGCCCCAGCATTTT.

CDR3 nucleotides: TGTGCCAGCAGCTCCCGGGACTTTTACGAGCAGTACTTC. Translating gives CASSSRDFYEQYF. The genes are TRBV5-4 and TRBJ2-7; a weak D match, TRBD2 (6 bases). Deletions cut 3 bases from V and 4 bases from J, with 11 bases between. This CDR3 contains 13 residues. The germline CDR1 and CDR2 sequences are SGHNT and YYREEE (reference sequence).